This TCR beta chain was found in a study of blood T cell repertoires in COVID-19. Study-level background: Italy, Spain and the United States were the sources of the convalescent and acute COVID-19 samples. PBMCs, B-cell-depleted T cells, or T cells were the source of the cDNA or gDNA that made up the material.

In the original analysis: Estimation of nucleated cell counts was performed using reference gene primer amplification. Some clones are missing from TCRdb's copy, which holds only in-frame ones; the method was immunoSEQ multiplex PCR. The DNA was the basis for D and trimming; V, J and clone size are from that table. The sample holds around 61,000 clones, around 86% seen once. CDR1 and CDR2 from the germline V gene are MDHEN and SYDVKM. The trim removed 7 bases at V and 1 base at J, leaving 11 bases unmatched. The CDR3 totals 16 residues. Sequencing used peripheral blood. This sequence joins TRBV28 and TRBJ2-7; 9 bases match TRBD2. The clonotype was recovered from a man aged 50 to 59 with active COVID-19. CDR3 nucleotides: TGTGCCAGCAACCCCCAGGGCGGGAGGGGATCCTACGAGCAGTACTTC. Its translation: CASNPQGGRGSYEQYF.